The present T cell receptor (beta chain) was sequenced within a study of beta chain features in type 1 diabetes. Study results and caveats: People with Type 1 diabetes carried modestly yet significantly shorter TCRB CDR3s in all four CD4+ subsets.

CD4+ naive, central memory, regulatory and stem cell-like memory subsets were isolated by sorting on CD45RO/CCR7/CD25/CD127/CD95/CD27. Purity of each sorted population was above 95%. The whole isolated RNA underwent reverse transcription, so sequencing captured expressed TCRB transcripts. Only in-frame clones appear in the TCRdb table, and some are missing; sequencing was by immunoSEQ multiplex PCR. The data show hundreds of thousands of clones, with around an eighth seen just once and just under 0.04% held by the top ten. The CDR3 sequence is 14 residues long. J lost 10 bases, V lost 4 bases, and 7 bases had no gene match. The germline V gene has CDR1 SGHRS and CDR2 YFSETQ. This clone was observed a handful of times. Antigen: not known.

The chain combines TRBV5-1 with TRBJ2-2; 10 nucleotides agree with TRBD2. The clonotype was recovered from a man aged 18-30 years with type 1 diabetes. The specimen was naive CD4+ T cells from blood. CDR3 protein: CASSASGTSEELFF. CDR3 bases: TGCGCCAGCAGCGCTTCCGGGACTAGCGAGGAGCTGTTTTTT.